This T cell receptor (beta chain) is from a study of shared clonotypes between healthy human individuals. General study points: Shared clonotypes across all four donors exceeded non-shared ones in generation probability. Shared clonotypes: 4.5% to 5% naive CD4, 3.5% to 4% naive CD8, about 2.4% memory CD4, approximately 0.4% memory CD8. The study generally estimated greater richness for naive than memory subsets.

TCRdb's table, derived via immunoSEQ multiplex PCR, lists solely in-frame clones and lacks some. The sample records some 2 million clones, about 95% being singletons. Naivety among CD8 cells was defined by CD45RO negativity and positive CCR7 selection, thereby excluding terminally differentiated effector memory CD45RA+ cells. Everyone who donated was a Caucasian adult who lived in Nashville, Tennessee. Regarding this clone: Its antigen remains unknown.

CDR3 length equals 13 residues. Per the germline V gene, CDR1 is MNHNY and CDR2 is SVGAGI (reference sequence). J gave up 5 bases and V 7 bases, and 5 bases lay outside the gene matches. The chain carries TRBV6-6 and TRBJ2-5, with 9 bases fitting TRBD1. This TCR was recovered from a man aged 18 to 35 in good health. Sequencing was performed on naive CD8+ T cells sorted from blood. In DNA, the CDR3 is TGTGCCAGCATCACAGGGGGCGGGGAGACCCAGTACTTC. This gives the protein CASITGGGETQYF.